These T cell receptor beta chains were read from a single sample in a study of blood T cells in healthy people across ages. TCRdb re-called the 5' RACE reads with MiXCR, one entry per CDR3 protein. Among over 300,000 distinct CDR3 sequences listed, approximately 52% were seen once. Input material: blood. Receptor source: a man aged 55 to 69 in good health. Each CDR3 is given with its conserved first and last residue. The D gene is left open where the match is weak. Clone sizes are given selectively: once, few, many, or a class where the clone is expanded.

d_gene: TRBD2
j_gene: TRBJ2-5
abundance: few
v_gene: TRBV4-2
CDR3aa: CASSLGTRGLQETQYF
CDR3nt: TGTGCCAGCAGCCTGGGGACTAGGGGCTTGCAAGAGACCCAGTACTTC

d_gene: .
j_gene: TRBJ2-7
abundance: .
v_gene: TRBV21-1
CDR3aa: CASSPIATSSYEQYF
CDR3nt: TGTGCCAGCAGCCCGATAGCGACAAGCTCCTACGAGCAGTACTTC

d_gene: TRBD1
j_gene: TRBJ1-2
abundance: few
v_gene: TRBV28
CDR3aa: CASNTIGQGVNYGYTF
CDR3nt: TGTGCCAGCAACACCATTGGACAGGGAGTTAACTATGGCTACACCTTC

d_gene: TRBD2
j_gene: TRBJ2-3
abundance: many
v_gene: TRBV4-2
CDR3aa: CASSPLAGGADTQYF
CDR3nt: TGTGCCAGCAGCCCGTTAGCGGGAGGGGCAGATACGCAGTATTTT

d_gene: .
j_gene: TRBJ2-3
abundance: .
v_gene: TRBV7-3
CDR3aa: CASSQTGPNTDTQYF
CDR3nt: TGTGCCAGCAGCCAAACGGGACCCAACACAGATACGCAGTATTTT

d_gene: .
j_gene: TRBJ1-6
abundance: .
v_gene: TRBV6-5
CDR3aa: CASSYRLAGFGSPLHF
CDR3nt: TGTGCCAGCAGTTACCGGTTGGCAGGGTTCGGATCACCCCTCCACTTT

d_gene: TRBD1
j_gene: TRBJ2-1
abundance: .
v_gene: TRBV27
CDR3aa: CASSAMFPGTAYNEQFF
CDR3nt: TGTGCCAGCAGTGCCATGTTCCCAGGGACAGCCTACAATGAGCAGTTCTTC

d_gene: .
j_gene: TRBJ2-7
abundance: .
v_gene: TRBV20-1
CDR3aa: CSATDRPTYNEQYF
CDR3nt: TGCAGTGCTACAGACAGGCCGACCTACAATGAGCAGTACTTC

d_gene: .
j_gene: TRBJ1-2
abundance: once
v_gene: TRBV7-9
CDR3aa: CASSQGQNNYGYTF
CDR3nt: TGTGCCAGCAGCCAGGGTCAGAATAACTATGGCTACACCTTC

d_gene: .
j_gene: TRBJ2-7
abundance: .
v_gene: TRBV7-2
CDR3aa: CASSENTIPEQYF
CDR3nt: TGTGCCAGCAGCGAGAATACAATCCCCGAGCAGTACTTC

d_gene: .
j_gene: TRBJ2-5
abundance: .
v_gene: TRBV28
CDR3aa: CASSTPDRAVETQYF
CDR3nt: TGTGCCAGCAGCACCCCGGACCGCGCAGTGGAGACCCAGTACTTC

d_gene: .
j_gene: TRBJ2-1
abundance: .
v_gene: TRBV7-2
CDR3aa: CASSPDRNYNEQFF
CDR3nt: TGTGCCAGCAGCCCGGACAGAAACTACAATGAGCAGTTCTTC

d_gene: .
j_gene: TRBJ2-5
abundance: few
v_gene: TRBV7-9
CDR3aa: CASSFNGGRETQYF
CDR3nt: TGTGCCAGCAGCTTTAACGGCGGACGGGAGACCCAGTACTTC

d_gene: .
j_gene: TRBJ2-4
abundance: .
v_gene: TRBV20-1
CDR3aa: CSARAGGGNIQYF
CDR3nt: TGCAGTGCTAGAGCGGGGGGCGGGAACATTCAGTACTTC

d_gene: TRBD2
j_gene: TRBJ2-7
abundance: .
v_gene: TRBV6-6
CDR3aa: CASRSVTSGRSTHEQYF
CDR3nt: TGTGCCAGCAGGAGTGTGACTAGCGGGAGGTCCACCCACGAGCAGTACTTC

d_gene: .
j_gene: TRBJ2-3
abundance: .
v_gene: TRBV6-1
CDR3aa: CASSEGKRGTDTQYF
CDR3nt: TGTGCCAGCAGTGAAGGGAAGCGGGGCACAGATACGCAGTATTTT

d_gene: .
j_gene: TRBJ1-2
abundance: .
v_gene: TRBV20-1
CDR3aa: CSAREDIRGGYTF
CDR3nt: TGCAGTGCTAGGGAGGACATCCGGGGTGGCTACACCTTC

d_gene: TRBD1
j_gene: TRBJ2-1
abundance: few
v_gene: TRBV20-1
CDR3aa: CSAGEGGSRQFF
CDR3nt: TGCAGTGCCGGCGAAGGGGGCTCTCGGCAGTTCTTC

d_gene: TRBD1
j_gene: TRBJ1-2
abundance: .
v_gene: TRBV20-1
CDR3aa: CSGQGTLGLYGYTF
CDR3nt: TGCAGTGGACAGGGGACTCTCGGACTCTATGGCTACACCTTC

d_gene: .
j_gene: TRBJ2-3
abundance: .
v_gene: TRBV7-2
CDR3aa: CASSLRSPDTQYF
CDR3nt: TGTGCCAGCAGCTTGCGGAGTCCAGATACGCAGTATTTT

d_gene: TRBD2
j_gene: TRBJ2-5
abundance: .
v_gene: TRBV20-1
CDR3aa: CSASLSGAGIQETQYF
CDR3nt: TGCAGTGCTAGTCTTTCCGGAGCGGGGATCCAAGAGACCCAGTACTTC

d_gene: TRBD1
j_gene: TRBJ2-3
abundance: .
v_gene: TRBV5-1
CDR3aa: CASSPLGTGKSTDTQYF
CDR3nt: TGCGCCAGCAGCCCCCTCGGGACAGGGAAAAGCACAGATACGCAGTATTTT

d_gene: .
j_gene: TRBJ1-5
abundance: .
v_gene: TRBV6-1
CDR3aa: CANSRWSNQPQHF
CDR3nt: TGTGCCAACTCGCGGTGGAGCAATCAGCCCCAGCATTTT

d_gene: .
j_gene: TRBJ2-2
abundance: .
v_gene: TRBV19
CDR3aa: CASSISTGELFF
CDR3nt: TGTGCCAGTAGTATTTCAACCGGGGAGCTGTTTTTT

d_gene: .
j_gene: TRBJ1-2
abundance: .
v_gene: TRBV6-1
CDR3aa: CASSVTPSNYGYTF
CDR3nt: TGTGCCAGCAGTGTAACACCGAGTAACTATGGCTACACCTTC

d_gene: TRBD2
j_gene: TRBJ2-3
abundance: .
v_gene: TRBV4-3
CDR3aa: CASSQEGRNSGRRNTQYF
CDR3nt: TGCGCCAGCAGCCAAGAGGGCCGAAATAGCGGGAGGAGAAATACGCAGTATTTT

d_gene: .
j_gene: TRBJ2-1
abundance: few
v_gene: TRBV7-2
CDR3aa: CASSFIVNEQFF
CDR3nt: TGTGCCAGCAGCTTCATAGTGAATGAGCAGTTCTTC

d_gene: TRBD2
j_gene: TRBJ2-7
abundance: .
v_gene: TRBV27
CDR3aa: CASSLWEGREQYF
CDR3nt: TGTGCCAGCAGTTTGTGGGAGGGCCGCGAGCAGTACTTC

d_gene: .
j_gene: TRBJ2-7
abundance: .
v_gene: TRBV6-6
CDR3aa: CASSDREKRCEQYF
CDR3nt: TGTGCCAGCAGTGACCGGGAGAAAAGGTGCGAGCAGTACTTC

d_gene: TRBD1
j_gene: TRBJ1-2
abundance: .
v_gene: TRBV5-1
CDR3aa: CASSLAGTGLDGYTF
CDR3nt: TGCGCCAGCAGCTTGGCCGGGACAGGGTTGGATGGCTACACCTTT

d_gene: TRBD1
j_gene: TRBJ1-6
abundance: .
v_gene: TRBV3-1
CDR3aa: CASSRGQGGGSPLHF
CDR3nt: TGTGCCAGCAGCCGGGGACAGGGGGGCGGTTCACCCCTCCACTTT

d_gene: TRBD2
j_gene: TRBJ2-7
abundance: .
v_gene: TRBV6-2/TRBV6-3
CDR3aa: CASRRLAGGYEQYF
CDR3nt: TGTGCCAGCAGGAGACTAGCGGGAGGCTACGAGCAGTACTTC

d_gene: TRBD2
j_gene: TRBJ2-5
abundance: .
v_gene: TRBV9
CDR3aa: CASSLRTSGMETQYF
CDR3nt: TGTGCCAGCAGCTTGCGGACTAGCGGGATGGAGACCCAGTACTTC

d_gene: .
j_gene: TRBJ2-7
abundance: .
v_gene: TRBV25-1
CDR3aa: CASSDYTVNYEQYF
CDR3nt: TGTGCCAGCAGTGACTATACAGTAAACTACGAGCAGTACTTC

d_gene: .
j_gene: TRBJ2-7
abundance: .
v_gene: TRBV6-5
CDR3aa: CASSYTTTGATVTYEQYF
CDR3nt: TGTGCCAGCAGTTACACCACCACCGGGGCTACCGTCACCTACGAGCAGTACTTC

d_gene: .
j_gene: TRBJ2-1
abundance: .
v_gene: TRBV7-2
CDR3aa: CASSHHGLSLGEQFF
CDR3nt: TGTGCCAGCAGCCATCACGGACTATCGTTGGGTGAGCAGTTCTTC

d_gene: TRBD1
j_gene: TRBJ2-1
abundance: few
v_gene: TRBV20-1
CDR3aa: CSARQGAYNEQFF
CDR3nt: TGCAGTGCAAGACAGGGCGCCTACAATGAGCAGTTCTTC

d_gene: TRBD2
j_gene: TRBJ2-1
abundance: .
v_gene: TRBV6-5
CDR3aa: CASRSTPSGVYNEQFF
CDR3nt: TGTGCCAGCAGGTCCACGCCTAGCGGGGTCTACAATGAGCAGTTCTTC

d_gene: TRBD2
j_gene: TRBJ2-1
abundance: .
v_gene: TRBV7-2
CDR3aa: CASSLRSARLAGDEQFF
CDR3nt: TGTGCCAGCAGCTTAAGATCGGCTCGACTAGCGGGGGATGAGCAGTTCTTC

d_gene: .
j_gene: TRBJ1-2
abundance: .
v_gene: TRBV12-5
CDR3aa: CASGLLDRSNYGYTF
CDR3nt: TGTGCTAGTGGTTTACTCGACAGATCTAACTATGGCTACACCTTC

d_gene: .
j_gene: TRBJ1-5
abundance: .
v_gene: TRBV5-1
CDR3aa: CASSKDSNQPQHF
CDR3nt: TGCGCCAGCAGCAAAGATAGCAATCAGCCCCAGCATTTT

d_gene: TRBD2
j_gene: TRBJ2-5
abundance: .
v_gene: TRBV4-2
CDR3aa: CASSPSGTANEQYF
CDR3nt: TGTGCCAGCAGCCCTAGCGGGACAGCCAATGAGCAGTACTTC

d_gene: TRBD2
j_gene: TRBJ2-3
abundance: few
v_gene: TRBV2
CDR3aa: CASSFPAGGRTDTQYF
CDR3nt: TGTGCCAGCAGTTTTCCCGCGGGGGGTCGCACAGATACGCAGTATTTT

d_gene: .
j_gene: TRBJ2-1
abundance: .
v_gene: TRBV20-1
CDR3aa: CSARDQARGRETQFF
CDR3nt: TGCAGTGCTAGAGATCAGGCCAGGGGCAGGGAGACCCAGTTCTTC

d_gene: .
j_gene: TRBJ1-3
abundance: .
v_gene: TRBV27
CDR3aa: CASSLGRPRDTIYF
CDR3nt: TGTGCCAGCAGTTTGGGTCGCCCCCGCGACACCATATATTTT

d_gene: .
j_gene: TRBJ1-1
abundance: few
v_gene: TRBV6-6
CDR3aa: CASSYSTANTEAFF
CDR3nt: TGTGCCAGCAGTTACTCGACCGCGAACACTGAAGCTTTCTTT